Described below is a single TCR beta chain sequence and its context. One end of the junction does not line up with germline, which may come from a read error. This record comes from a study of blood T cell repertoires in COVID-19. Study-wide background: Italy, Spain and the United States were the sources of the convalescent and acute COVID-19 samples. Nucleic acid was either cDNA or gDNA, and it came from T cells, B-cell-depleted T cells, or PBMCs.

This CDR3 is 10 amino acids long. Germline values: CDR1 MGHDK, CDR2 SYGVNS. In the original workflow: Scientists estimated how many nucleated cells there were by amplifying reference gene primers. Clones were sequenced by immunoSEQ multiplex PCR, and TCRdb holds only the in-frame ones, with some missing. V and J calls and clone size follow that table, whereas D and trimming were derived from the DNA. The sample holds fewer than 200,000 clones, around four fifths seen once. Sequencing used peripheral blood. The gene calls are TRBV25-1 and TRBJ1-2, with TRBD1 identical over 8 bases. The sequence was collected from a woman older than 75 with acute or convalescent COVID-19. The CDR3 protein is CASSRGRFIF. CDR3 DNA sequence: TGTGCCAGCAGCAGGGGGCGATTTATCTTC.